These 28 T cell receptor beta chains came from one sample sequenced in a study of regulatory T cells in long-lasting Graves disease. The sample's time point: newly diagnosed GD, antithyroid drugs for less than 3 months. Making the TCR library involved RNA that had been extracted from PBMCs. The TCR beta library used iRepertoire HTBI primers with Arm-PCR amplification of CDR3. TCRdb re-called the multiplex PCR reads with MiXCR, one entry per CDR3 protein. The data hold 550,000 or so distinct CDR3 sequences, with about 11% observed a single time. Another study also made use of these data, one on T cells in Graves' hyperthyroidism and ophthalmopathy.

Specimen: peripheral blood mononuclear cells (PBMCs), collected at new diagnosis, from a patient treated with antithyroid drugs. The receptors shown here come from a woman aged 25 to 39 with Graves disease.

In this sample, this clonotype turned up many times. V usage is TRBV6-1 and J usage is TRBJ2-1; tentatively, D is TRBD2 (5 bases). The CDR3 runs 15 residues. Germline V lookup: CDR1 MNHNS, CDR2 SASEGT. V gave up 2 bases and J gave up 5 bases, with 13 bases separating them. CDR3 in amino acids: CASSEKLYGDNEQFF. As DNA, the CDR3 is TGTGCCAGCAGTGAAAAGCTTTACGGGGACAATGAGCAGTTCTTC.

There are many counts of this clonotype. The chain employs TRBV27 and TRBJ1-4, with 7 bases that match TRBD1. The CDR3 length is 16 residues. Germline V gene sequence: CDR1 MNHEY, CDR2 SMNVEV (reference sequence). V dropped 6 bases and J dropped 7; count of bases not matched to a gene: 14. In nucleotides, the CDR3 is TGTGCCAGCAGCCCCATTTGGGGACAGCGAATTGAAAAACTGTTTTTT. This translates into CASSPIWGQRIEKLFF. The whole variable domain, filled in from reference TRBV27 and TRBJ1-4, reads EAQVTQNPRYLITVTGKKLTVTCSQNMNHEYMSWYRQDPGLGLRQIYYSMNVEVTDKGDVPEGYKVSRKEKRNFPLILESPSPNQTSLYFCASSPIWGQRIEKLFFGSGTQLSVL.

A remark on this clonotype: This could be a read error, since a much larger clone is one nucleotide away. The CDR3 region is CASIHSRASGVEDTQYF. The CDR3 DNA is TGTGCCAGCATCCACTCGAGGGCTAGCGGGGTCGAAGATACGCAGTATTTT. The rearrangement joins TRBV7-2 to TRBJ2-3, with 9 bases fitting TRBD2. The CDR3 runs to 17 residues. With 7 bases clipped from V and 5 bases from J, the junction kept 16 bases outside the gene matches. Looked up from germline, CDR1 is SGHTA and CDR2 is FQGNSA.

This clonotype was recorded at least ten times. CDR3 protein: CASSQARDGRWAFF. The CDR3, as DNA: TGCGCCAGCAGCCAAGCTAGGGACGGTCGGTGGGCTTTCTTT. This sequence joins TRBV4-3 and TRBJ1-1; D is possibly TRBD1 (5 bases). The length of the CDR3 is 14 residues. Germline CDR1 LGHNA, CDR2 YSLEER. V was cut by 1 base and J by 11 bases, with 17 bases left in between.

This clonotype was observed many times. V and J are TRBV10-3 and TRBJ1-1; D is unresolved. Germline lookup yields CDR1 ENHRY and CDR2 SYGVKD. The V end was cut by 2 bases, the J end by 0 bases, with 13 bases between. The CDR3 totals 16 residues. CDR3 amino acids: CAISEEGRRMNTEAFF. The CDR3 bases are TGTGCCATCAGTGAGGAAGGGAGGAGAATGAACACTGAAGCTTTCTTT.

This clonotype was detected once. The rearrangement links TRBV3-1 to TRBJ1-5, with 8 bases lining up with TRBD1. The J segment lost 5 bases and the V segment lost 0 bases, leaving 18 bases of the junction unmatched. Germline V gene data show CDR1 as LGHDT and CDR2 as YNNKEL (reference sequence). This CDR3 is 20 amino acids long. CDR3 DNA sequence: TGTGCCAGCAGCCAAGATACGCCGGACAGGGCACCCGGCCCACATCAGCCCCAGCATTTT. Residues: CASSQDTPDRAPGPHQPQHF.

In nucleotides, the CDR3 is TGTGCCAGCTCACCCTCCCGGGGTAGTGAAGCCAAAAACATTCAGTACTTC. Its protein product is CASSPSRGSEAKNIQYF. The chain carries TRBV18 and TRBJ2-4; perhaps TRBD2 as D (5 bases). Trimming left V 3 bases short and J 0 bases short, with 15 bases between. Per germline, CDR1 KGHSH and CDR2 LQKENI. CDR3 length equals 17 residues.

Many counts were recorded for this clonotype. The chain links TRBV19 to TRBJ2-2, with 10 bases aligning to TRBD2. There are 15 residues in the CDR3. After removal of 9 bases from V and 6 bases from J, the junction contained 10 bases not matched to a gene. Germline CDR1 is LNHDA and CDR2 is SQIVND (reference sequence). The CDR3 here is CASETGGLAAGELFF. The DNA for the CDR3 is TGTGCCAGCGAGACGGGAGGACTAGCGGCCGGGGAGCTGTTTTTT.

The chain has TRBV20-1 and TRBJ2-7; D not certain. V was cut by 1 base and J by 3 bases, with 16 bases left in between. CDR1 DFQATT and CDR2 SNEGSKA come from the germline V gene (reference sequence). CDR3 length equals 15 residues. The CDR3, as DNA: TGCAGTGCTAGAGGGCAGCGAAAAAACTACTACGAGCAGTACTTC. It is translated as CSARGQRKNYYEQYF.

This clonotype was counted at least ten times. The genes are TRBV29-1 and TRBJ2-1; 13 bases match TRBD2. The CDR3 consists of 15 residues. The J segment lost 6 bases and the V segment lost 4 bases, leaving 6 bases of the junction unmatched. Germline CDR1 SQVTM, CDR2 ANQGSEA. CDR3 nucleotides: TGCAGCGTTGGACTAGCGGGAGGACTAACCAATGAGCAGTTCTTC. Residues: CSVGLAGGLTNEQFF.

This clonotype was detected many times. CDR3 nucleotide sequence: TGCGCCAGCAGCCAAGATCCCCACATAAAGCCGTACTTC. The encoded protein is CASSQDPHIKPYF. This rearrangement joins TRBV4-1 to TRBJ2-7; no firm D call. CDR3 length: 13 residues. Trimming took off 0 bases at V and 12 bases at J, with 15 bases between the two ends. Germline CDR1 MGHRA, CDR2 YSYEKL.

This clonotype has at least ten counts. The chain is built from TRBV14 and TRBJ1-1; perhaps TRBD1 as D (5 bases). CDR1 and CDR2 from the germline V gene are SGHDN and FVKESK. This CDR3 spans 15 amino acids. V gave up 0 bases and J gave up 5 bases, with 13 bases separating them. The CDR3 nucleotides are TGTGCCAGCAGCCAAGATAGCAGGGAGGCGACTGAAGCTTTCTTT. Translation: CASSQDSREATEAFF.

This clonotype was recorded at least ten times. This chain links TRBV20-1 with TRBJ2-5, with D perhaps assigned TRBD1 or TRBD2 (5 bases each). Looked up from germline, CDR1 is DFQATT and CDR2 is SNEGSKA (reference sequence). V was pared by 1 base and J by 4 bases, with 22 bases between. The CDR3 has 17 residues. The CDR3 nucleotides read TGCAGTGCTAGAGGGGCTACGGCTAGCCCTAGGGGAGAGACCCAGTACTTC. Translated: CSARGATASPRGETQYF.

This clonotype was counted at least ten times. The CDR3 bases are TGTGCCAGCGGCGGAGAGACTGAAGCTTTCTTT. Translation: CASGGETEAFF. The rearrangement uses TRBV2 and TRBJ1-1; D gene unclear. V was pared by 8 bases and J by 5 bases, with 9 bases between. The CDR3 length is 11 residues. Germline CDR1 reads SNHLY; CDR2 reads FYNNEI.

This clonotype was recorded at least ten times. V gene TRBV7-9 combines with J gene TRBJ2-7; D is uncertain. Trimming pared 2 bases from V and 7 bases from J, leaving 15 bases between. Looked up from germline, CDR1 is SEHNR and CDR2 is FQNEAQ (reference sequence). The CDR3 totals 14 residues. The CDR3 protein is CASSLSTGRREQYF. Written as DNA, the CDR3 is TGTGCCAGCAGCTTATCTACTGGCCGTCGGGAGCAGTACTTC.

V is TRBV6-5 and J is TRBJ2-3; 8 positions match TRBD1. This CDR3 spans 18 amino acids. Trimming took 4 bases from V and 6 from J; bases not matched to a gene: 18. Germline V gene sequence: CDR1 MNHEY, CDR2 SVGAGI. The CDR3 region is CASSFPSGTGGSQDTQYF. DNA for the CDR3: TGTGCCAGCAGTTTTCCCTCGGGCACAGGGGGATCTCAGGATACGCAGTATTTT.

This clonotype was seen at least ten times. The chain uses TRBV10-3 and TRBJ1-5; D gene ambiguous. Trimming stripped 3 bases from V and 2 bases from J, with 11 bases between. CDR1 and CDR2 from the germline V gene are ENHRY and SYGVKD. The CDR3 contains 15 residues. CDR3 in DNA: TGTGCCATCAGTGATAGCCCGGAGGGCAATCAGCCCCAGCATTTT. Translation: CAISDSPEGNQPQHF.

In this sample, this clonotype turned up many times. The chain couples TRBV20-1 to TRBJ2-1; D is unresolved. V lost 1 base and J lost 9, with 13 bases in between. Germline CDR1 reads DFQATT; CDR2 reads SNEGSKA (reference sequence). The CDR3 sequence is 13 residues long. CDR3 nucleotides: TGCAGTGCTAGAGGGGGTATAGAGGTTGAGCAGTTCTTC. It yields the protein CSARGGIEVEQFF.

The V call is TRBV18, the J call TRBJ1-1; D unclear. From germline, CDR1 is KGHSH and CDR2 LQKENI. This CDR3 has 12 amino acids. V lost 7 bases and J lost 5, with 11 bases in between. In DNA, the CDR3 is TGTGCCAGCTACGGCAGCGGGACTGAAGCTTTCTTT. Protein: CASYGSGTEAFF.

CDR3: CASSLLELPAGETQYF. In DNA, the CDR3 is TGTGCCAGCAGCTTGTTAGAGCTCCCCGCCGGTGAGACCCAGTACTTC. The chain recombines TRBV5-4 with TRBJ2-5; D remains ambiguous. The CDR3 is 16 residues long. Germline lookup yields CDR1 SGHNT and CDR2 YYREEE (reference sequence). The V gene lost 1 base and the J gene lost 5 bases, with 18 bases spanning the gap.

Of note for this clonotype: A much larger clone lies one base from this, so it may be a read error. The V and J genes are TRBV29-1 and TRBJ2-1; the match to TRBD1 covers 7 bases. The germline V gene has CDR1 SQVTM and CDR2 ANQGSEA. The length of the CDR3 is 15 residues. Losses at the gene ends were 0 bases for V and 10 bases for J; bases not matched to a gene: 12. CDR3 sequence reads: CSVEDNRDSSYEQFF. CDR3 DNA: TGCAGCGTTGAAGATAACCGGGACAGCTCCTACGAGCAGTTCTTC.

As concerns this clonotype: A read error is possible here, since a much larger clone lies one base away. The CDR3 region is CAISNIGTGDSPFHF. Written as DNA, the CDR3 is TGTGCCATCAGTAATATTGGGACAGGGGATTCACCCTTCCACTTT. The rearrangement joins TRBV6-2 or TRBV6-3 to TRBJ1-6, with 10 bases lining up with TRBD1. This CDR3 has 15 residues. Germline V CDR1 and CDR2: MNHEY, SVGEGT.

DNA of the CDR3: TGTGCCAGCAGCAGGGACAGGGAGGTGTTTAGGGAGACCCAGTACTTC. This codes for CASSRDREVFRETQYF. This chain uses TRBV7-2 with TRBJ2-5; TRBD1 matches 9 bases. V lost 5 bases to trimming and J lost 5 bases; unmatched junction nucleotides: 12. Germline V lookup: CDR1 SGHTA, CDR2 FQGNSA. The CDR3 length is 16 residues.

This rearrangement joins TRBV27 to TRBJ2-3; 10 bases agree with TRBD1. This CDR3 is 20 amino acids long. Germline CDR1 reads MNHEY; CDR2 reads SMNVEV (reference sequence). V shed 1 base and J 6 bases; nucleotides not matched to a gene: 19. CDR3 sequence reads: CASSLFRQGANPLLLDTQYF. The DNA of the CDR3 is TGTGCCAGCAGTTTATTCCGACAGGGGGCGAATCCTTTACTGTTGGATACGCAGTATTTT.

The genes are TRBV7-3 and TRBJ2-2; D perhaps matches TRBD2 (5 bases). The CDR3 totals 15 residues. V lost 1 base, J lost 4 bases, and 10 bases lay in between. CDR1 is SGHTA and CDR2 is FQGTGA in the germline V gene. The CDR3 here is CASSLSSGFTGELFF. As DNA, the CDR3 is TGTGCCAGCAGCTTAAGTTCGGGGTTCACCGGGGAGCTGTTTTTT.

This clonotype appeared many times. The chain combines TRBV6-2 or TRBV6-3 with TRBJ2-1, with 9 positions matching TRBD2. This CDR3 region has 14 residues. Per germline, CDR1 MNHEY and CDR2 SVGEGT. The V segment lost 9 bases and the J segment 7 bases; nucleotides outside the gene matches: 10. CDR3 region: CASTPGTSKNEQFF. CDR3 nucleotide sequence: TGTGCCAGTACTCCCGGGACTAGCAAAAATGAGCAGTTCTTC.

This clonotype was observed at least ten times. V and J are TRBV7-2 and TRBJ2-3; D might be TRBD1 or TRBD2, each matching 6 bases. Germline CDR1 reads SGHTA; CDR2 reads FQGNSA. Trimming left V 7 bases short and J 3 bases short, with 14 bases between. This CDR3 is built from 14 residues. The CDR3 loop reads CASNGGGKTDTQYF. In DNA, the CDR3 is TGTGCCAGCAACGGGGGCGGGAAGACAGATACGCAGTATTTT.

This clonotype was seen many times. The chain is built from TRBV12-3 or TRBV12-4 and TRBJ2-1; weak D call: TRBD2 (6 bases). The CDR3 totals 15 residues. Trimming took off 6 bases at V and 0 bases at J, with 12 bases between the two ends. The CDR3 reads CASRHRESSYNEQFF. CDR3 nucleotide sequence: TGTGCCAGCAGACACCGGGAGAGCTCCTACAATGAGCAGTTCTTC.